One and the same sample provided the 17 T cell receptor beta chains below, sequenced in a study of beta chain features in type 1 diabetes. Sequenced material consisted of expressed TCRB transcripts (all of the isolated RNA was reverse transcribed). Clones were read by immunoSEQ multiplex PCR, and TCRdb kept only the in-frame ones, dropping some. Of under 400,000 clones listed, approximately 12% are singletons. The material sequenced was naive CD4+ T cells from blood. These receptors were taken from a man aged 18 to 30 in good health.

This clone was recorded many times. This sample also contains other DNA sequences that code for the same CDR3. The chain couples TRBV28 to TRBJ2-7, with D unclear. This CDR3 is built from 11 residues. Trimming removed 6 bases from V and 0 bases from J, with 3 bases in between. Germline CDR1 MDHEN, CDR2 SYDVKM. CDR3 sequence reads: CASSHSYEQYF. In DNA, the CDR3 is TGTGCCAGCAGCCACTCCTACGAGCAGTACTTC.

The table lists this clone with a few counts. This rearrangement joins TRBV9 to TRBJ2-2, with TRBD2 as a possible D gene (5 bases). There are 16 residues in the CDR3. CDR1 is SGDLS and CDR2 is YYNGEE in the germline V gene. V lost 2 bases to trimming and J lost 3 bases, with 14 bases between them. This CDR3 is CASSVPGWGDTGELFF. As DNA, the CDR3 is TGTGCCAGCAGCGTCCCCGGGTGGGGAGACACCGGGGAGCTGTTTTTT.

This rearrangement joins TRBV5-1 to TRBJ2-6; weak D call: TRBD2 (5 bases). CDR1 and CDR2 (germline): SGHRS, YFSETQ. The CDR3 totals 15 residues. Trimming left V 2 bases short and J 2 bases short, with 8 bases between. The CDR3 nucleotides are TGCGCCAGCAGCTTTGCGGGCCCTGGGGCCAACGTCCTGACTTTC. Protein: CASSFAGPGANVLTF.

In its sample, this clone was seen many times. V usage is TRBV30 and J usage is TRBJ2-7, with D possibly TRBD1 on 6 matching bases. Trimming shortened V by 5 bases and J by 3 bases, and 14 bases separated the two germline ends. The germline V gene encodes CDR1 GTSNPN and CDR2 SVGIG (reference sequence). The CDR3 length is 13 residues. CDR3 region: CAWARQVGYEQYF. For the CDR3, the DNA is TGTGCCTGGGCACGACAGGTCGGCTACGAGCAGTACTTC. The complete variable domain, with remaining parts taken from reference TRBV30 and TRBJ2-7, reads SQTIHQWPATLVQPVGSPLSLECTVEGTSNPNLYWYRQAAGRGLQLLFYSVGIGQISSEVPQNLSASRPQDRQFILSSKKLLLSDSGFYLCAWARQVGYEQYFGPGTRLTVT.

The sample holds a few counts of this clone. This chain uses TRBV4-3 with TRBJ2-3; D not resolved. Deletions cut 5 bases from V and 2 bases from J, with 8 bases between. Germline-derived CDR1 and CDR2 are LGHNA and YSLEER. CDR3 length: 13 amino acids. CDR3 residues: CASSVQLTDTQYF. The CDR3 DNA reads as TGCGCCAGCAGCGTACAGCTCACAGATACGCAGTATTTT.

The rearrangement joins TRBV5-1 to TRBJ1-2; 7 nucleotides match TRBD1. The CDR3 spans 17 residues. J was trimmed by 2 bases and V by 0 bases; bases with no gene match: 10. In germline, CDR1 is SGHRS, CDR2 YFSETQ. CDR3 sequence (DNA): TGCGCCAGCAGCTTGGAAGGGGGCACAAGATTAAACTATGGCTACACCTTC. Protein: CASSLEGGTRLNYGYTF.

This clone was counted between two and nine times. V usage is TRBV9 and J usage is TRBJ2-3; 12 bases match TRBD2. Trimming removed 4 bases from V and 2 bases from J; junction bases left unmatched: 8. Germline CDR1 and CDR2: SGDLS and YYNGEE. This CDR3 is 17 amino acids long. CDR3 amino acids: CASSLRLAGVNTDTQYF. CDR3 DNA: TGTGCCAGCAGCCTCCGACTAGCGGGAGTTAACACAGATACGCAGTATTTT.

J is TRBJ1-2 and V is TRBV30, with 10 bases matching TRBD1. CDR3 length equals 13 residues. CDR1 is GTSNPN, CDR2 SVGIG, per germline (reference sequence). With 3 bases clipped from V and 7 bases from J, the junction kept 5 bases outside the gene matches. The CDR3 is CAWRRDRGIGYTF. Here the CDR3 DNA reads TGTGCCTGGAGAAGGGACAGGGGTATTGGCTACACCTTC.

The rearrangement joins TRBV27 to TRBJ1-1; D is perhaps TRBD1 (5 bases). The CDR3 loop spans 11 amino acids. CDR1 and CDR2 from the germline V gene are MNHEY and SMNVEV (reference sequence). V dropped 7 bases and J dropped 6 bases, with 9 bases sitting between them. The CDR3 DNA sequence: TGTGCCAGCAAGGGGCCCTCTGAAGCTTTCTTT. Protein product: CASKGPSEAFF.

About this clone: The junction departs from the called germline gene at one end, perhaps through a read error. The genes are TRBV27 and TRBJ2-7; D is uncertain. The CDR3 loop spans 17 amino acids. The germline V gene has CDR1 MNHEY and CDR2 SMNVEV (reference sequence). CDR3 sequence: CASSPRLLSKPSDEQYF. Written as DNA, the CDR3 is TGTGCCAGCAGTCCCCGACTCCTTAGTAAGCCCTCCGACGAGCAGTACTTC.

This clone was picked up a small number of times. The rearrangement joins TRBV5-4 to TRBJ2-7; D possibly corresponds to TRBD1 (5 bases). Trimming removed 4 bases at V and 6 bases at J, with 26 bases between. The CDR3 is made up of 17 amino acids. CDR1 is SGHNT, CDR2 YYREEE, per germline (reference sequence). CDR3 nucleotides: TGTGCCAGCAGCCAAGACCCCCTCGGTCTAGGGGTTGGCGAGCAGTACTTC. It encodes CASSQDPLGLGVGEQYF.

This clone was seen a few times. The chain uses TRBV30 and TRBJ1-5; 7 bases are shared with TRBD1. Per the germline V gene, CDR1 is GTSNPN and CDR2 is SVGIG (reference sequence). The CDR3 has 15 amino acids. V lost 2 bases and J lost 1; bases outside the gene matches: 5. For the CDR3, the DNA is TGTGCCTGGAGTTTACAGGGGTTCAGCAATCAGCCCCAGCATTTT. Protein sequence: CAWSLQGFSNQPQHF. The full variable domain, its missing parts supplied by reference TRBV30 and TRBJ1-5, is SQTIHQWPATLVQPVGSPLSLECTVEGTSNPNLYWYRQAAGRGLQLLFYSVGIGQISSEVPQNLSASRPQDRQFILSSKKLLLSDSGFYLCAWSLQGFSNQPQHFGDGTRLSIL.

This clone occurred a few times. CDR3 region: CASSLAPRTVMNTEAFF. Written as DNA, the CDR3 is TGTGCCAGCAGTTTAGCGCCCCGGACAGTAATGAACACTGAAGCTTTCTTT. V gene TRBV28 combines with J gene TRBJ1-1, with a possible D match to TRBD1 (6 bases). The CDR3 runs 17 residues. The germline V and J ends were trimmed by 2 bases and 0 bases, with 16 bases remaining between them. Germline assignment: CDR1 MDHEN and CDR2 SYDVKM.

V gene TRBV9 combines with J gene TRBJ1-5; no reliable D call. Germline CDR1 and CDR2: SGDLS and YYNGEE. Trimming cost V 5 bases and J 11 bases, with 20 bases left between them. The CDR3 length is 14 residues. The CDR3 nucleotides read TGTGCCAGCAGGTACCCCCACACCCCGAGGGCCCAGCATTTT. This gives the protein CASRYPHTPRAQHF.

The V call is TRBV7-2, the J call TRBJ2-2; the match to TRBD1 covers 11 bases. The ends lost 4 bases at V and 5 bases at J; junction bases unmatched: 6. The CDR3 is 16 residues long. Germline V gives CDR1 SGHTA, CDR2 FQGNSA. CDR3 region: CASSSSGQGETGELFF. The CDR3, as DNA: TGTGCCAGCAGCTCCTCGGGACAGGGGGAGACCGGGGAGCTGTTTTTT.

Only a few counts were recorded for this clone. V usage is TRBV4-3 and J usage is TRBJ2-5; D may be TRBD2 (5 bases). This CDR3 contains 13 residues. Trimming shortened V by 2 bases and J by 2 bases, and 6 bases separated the two germline ends. The germline CDR1 and CDR2 sequences are LGHNA and YSLEER. The CDR3, as DNA: TGCGCCAGCAGCCAAAGGGAGCAAGAGACCCAGTACTTC. Translating gives CASSQREQETQYF.

V usage is TRBV28 and J usage is TRBJ2-4; 7 nucleotides match TRBD2. The CDR3 length is 14 residues. J was trimmed by 7 bases and V by 3 bases; bases with no gene match: 6. Germline V gives CDR1 MDHEN, CDR2 SYDVKM. The chain's CDR3 is CASSFRVGGNIQYF. The CDR3 DNA follows: TGTGCCAGCAGTTTTCGGGTCGGGGGGAACATTCAGTACTTC.